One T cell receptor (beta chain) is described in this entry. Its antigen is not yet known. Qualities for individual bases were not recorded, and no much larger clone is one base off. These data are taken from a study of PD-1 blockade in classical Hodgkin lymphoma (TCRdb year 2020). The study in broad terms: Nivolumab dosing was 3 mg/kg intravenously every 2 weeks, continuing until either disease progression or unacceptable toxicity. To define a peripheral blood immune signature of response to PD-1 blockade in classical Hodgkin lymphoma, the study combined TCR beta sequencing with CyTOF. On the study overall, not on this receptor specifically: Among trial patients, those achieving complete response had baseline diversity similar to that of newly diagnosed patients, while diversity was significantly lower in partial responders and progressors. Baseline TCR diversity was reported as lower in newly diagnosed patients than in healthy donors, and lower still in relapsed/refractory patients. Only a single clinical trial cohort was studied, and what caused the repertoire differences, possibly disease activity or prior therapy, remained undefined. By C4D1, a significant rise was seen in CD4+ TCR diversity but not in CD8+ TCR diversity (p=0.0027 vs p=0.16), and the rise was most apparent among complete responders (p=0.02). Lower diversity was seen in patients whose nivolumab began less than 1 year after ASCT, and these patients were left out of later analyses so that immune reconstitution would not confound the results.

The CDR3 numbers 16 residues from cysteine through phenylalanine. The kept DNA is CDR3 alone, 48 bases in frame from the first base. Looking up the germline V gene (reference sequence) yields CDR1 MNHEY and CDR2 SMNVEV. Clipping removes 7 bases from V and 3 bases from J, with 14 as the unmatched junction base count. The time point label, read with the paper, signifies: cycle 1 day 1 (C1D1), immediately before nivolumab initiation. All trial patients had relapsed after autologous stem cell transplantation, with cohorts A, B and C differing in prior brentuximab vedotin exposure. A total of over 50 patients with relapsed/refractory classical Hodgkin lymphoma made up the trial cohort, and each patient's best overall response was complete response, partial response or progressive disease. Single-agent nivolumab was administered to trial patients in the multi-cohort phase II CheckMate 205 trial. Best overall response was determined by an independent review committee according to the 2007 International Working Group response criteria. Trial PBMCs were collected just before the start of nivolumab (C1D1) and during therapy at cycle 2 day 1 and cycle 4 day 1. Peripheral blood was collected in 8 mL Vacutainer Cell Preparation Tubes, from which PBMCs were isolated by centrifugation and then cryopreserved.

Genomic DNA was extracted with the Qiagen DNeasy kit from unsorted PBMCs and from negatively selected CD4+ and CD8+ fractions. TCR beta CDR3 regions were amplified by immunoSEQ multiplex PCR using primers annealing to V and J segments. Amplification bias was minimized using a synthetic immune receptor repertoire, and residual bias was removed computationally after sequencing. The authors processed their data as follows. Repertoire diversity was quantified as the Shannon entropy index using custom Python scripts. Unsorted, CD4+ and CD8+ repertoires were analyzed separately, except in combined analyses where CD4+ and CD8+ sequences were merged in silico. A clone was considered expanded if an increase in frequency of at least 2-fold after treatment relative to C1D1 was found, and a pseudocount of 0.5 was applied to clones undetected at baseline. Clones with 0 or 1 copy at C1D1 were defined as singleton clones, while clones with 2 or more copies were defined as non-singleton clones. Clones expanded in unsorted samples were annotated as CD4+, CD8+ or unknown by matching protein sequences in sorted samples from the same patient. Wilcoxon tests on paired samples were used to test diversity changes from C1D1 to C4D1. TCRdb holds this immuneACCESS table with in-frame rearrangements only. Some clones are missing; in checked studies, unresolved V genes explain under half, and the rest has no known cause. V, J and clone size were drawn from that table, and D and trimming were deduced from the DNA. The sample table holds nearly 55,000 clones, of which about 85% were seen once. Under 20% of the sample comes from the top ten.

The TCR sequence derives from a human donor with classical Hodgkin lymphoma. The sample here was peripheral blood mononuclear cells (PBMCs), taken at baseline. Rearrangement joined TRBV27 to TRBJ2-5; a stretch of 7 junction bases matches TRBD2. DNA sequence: TGTGCCAGCACCCCTTTAAACGGTGGGAGGGAAGAGACCCAGTACTTC. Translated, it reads CASTPLNGGREETQYF.